The 8 T cell receptor beta chains given below trace back to one sample, sequenced in a study of glioma-infiltrating T cells. Using RNA template, CDR3s of TCR alpha and beta were amplified with iRepertoire arm-PCR. TCRdb independently ran MiXCR on the multiplex PCR reads; one entry per CDR3 protein. The repertoire holds more than 85,000 distinct CDR3 sequences, less than 30% seen once, with 35% in the top ten. Material for sequencing was glioma tissue, nonneoplastic brain tissue, or PBMCs (not recorded which). These receptors were collected from a human donor with low-grade glioma or glioblastoma, undergoing nonglioma brain surgery, or in good health (not recorded which).

The chain combines TRBV6-1 with TRBJ1-2; 7 bases agree with TRBD1. J gave up 4 bases and V 6 bases, and 5 bases lay outside the gene matches. This CDR3 region has 13 residues. Germline assignment: CDR1 MNHNS and CDR2 SASEGT. CDR3 residues: CASRSRDSYGYTF. The CDR3 DNA is TGTGCCAGCAGGTCCCGGGACAGCTATGGCTACACCTTC.

The table lists this clonotype with many counts. This sequence joins TRBV4-3 and TRBJ1-3; no clear D gene. Germline V gene sequence: CDR1 LGHNA, CDR2 YSLEER. V lost 0 bases, J lost 4 bases, and 13 bases lay in between. There are 16 residues in the CDR3. The CDR3 spells CASSQDLAVSGNTIYF. CDR3 coding DNA: TGCGCCAGCAGCCAAGATTTAGCAGTGTCAGGAAACACCATATATTTT.

Many counts were recorded for this clonotype. The chain has TRBV10-1 and TRBJ2-1; 8 positions match TRBD2. Germline-derived CDR1 and CDR2 are WNHNN and SYGVQD (reference sequence). The J segment lost 8 bases and the V segment lost 4 bases, leaving 7 bases of the junction unmatched. The CDR3 has 14 amino acids. The CDR3 loop is CASSAGRAGDEQFF. CDR3 nucleotide sequence: TGCGCCAGCAGTGCCGGGCGAGCGGGAGATGAGCAGTTCTTC.

This clonotype came up many times. The rearrangement joins TRBV7-3 to TRBJ1-1; 7 bases line up with TRBD1. Trimming removed 4 bases from V and 0 bases from J; junction bases left unmatched: 11. Germline lookup yields CDR1 SGHTA and CDR2 FQGTGA. The CDR3 runs 17 residues. The chain's CDR3 is CASSSPRGDRLNTEAFF. The CDR3 DNA reads as TGTGCCAGCAGCTCGCCCCGGGGGGACAGACTGAACACTGAAGCTTTCTTT. The variable domain in full, completed from reference TRBV7-3 and TRBJ1-1, reads GAGVSQTPSNKVTEKGKYVELRCDPISGHTALYWYRQSLGQGPEFLIYFQGTGAADDSGLPNDRFFAVRPEGSVSTLKIQRTERGDSAVYLCASSSPRGDRLNTEAFFGQGTRLTVV.

This clonotype was recorded at least ten times. The rearrangement joins TRBV20-1 to TRBJ2-5, with 9 bases aligning to TRBD2. Germline CDR1 and CDR2: DFQATT and SNEGSKA (reference sequence). The J segment lost 0 bases and the V segment lost 0 bases, leaving 8 bases of the junction unmatched. The CDR3 runs 17 residues. The CDR3 sequence: CSARDTGLAGYQETQYF. The CDR3 DNA is TGCAGTGCTAGAGATACCGGGCTAGCGGGATACCAAGAGACCCAGTACTTC.

This clonotype occurred many times. V and J are TRBV6-1 and TRBJ2-7, with D possibly matching TRBD1 (6 bases). Trimming stripped 10 bases from V and 2 bases from J, with 15 bases between. The CDR3 contains 13 residues. Germline CDR1 and CDR2: MNHNS and SASEGT. CDR3 sequence (DNA): TGTGCCACCAGAGTACAGGGTCCCTACGAGCAGTACTTC. Encoded protein: CATRVQGPYEQYF.

The rearrangement joins TRBV12-3 or TRBV12-4 to TRBJ1-5; TRBD1 aligns across 9 bases. The CDR3 has 14 amino acids. Trimming took 5 bases from V and 6 from J; bases not matched to a gene: 5. The CDR3 sequence is CASSPGTGTQPQHF. In DNA, the CDR3 is TGTGCCAGCAGTCCTGGGACAGGGACTCAGCCCCAGCATTTT.

In this sample, this clonotype turned up a few times. The chain joins TRBV2 to TRBJ2-7; D not resolved. CDR1 and CDR2 (germline): SNHLY, FYNNEI. Trimming cost V 10 bases and J 0 bases, with 16 bases left between them. The CDR3 totals 14 residues. CDR3 coding DNA: TGTGCCACCGGCGGCAGTGATGTCTCCTACGAGCAGTACTTC. Translation gives CATGGSDVSYEQYF.